The 11 T cell receptor beta chains given below trace back to one sample, sequenced in a study of cytomegalovirus exposure and HLA in healthy donors. PCR involved 60 Vbeta and 13 Jbeta primers. Produced via immunoSEQ multiplex PCR; TCRdb's table is partial and in-frame only. Among 85,000 to 130,000 clones, approximately 82% were seen once, and the ten largest hold roughly 1.2%. Sequenced input: PBMCs. These receptors were taken from a woman under 30 in good health and CMV-seronegative.

The rearrangement links TRBV6-6 to TRBJ2-1; 14 bases are a match to TRBD2. Germline values: CDR1 MNHNY, CDR2 SVGAGI (reference sequence). J lost 1 base, V lost 5 bases, and 1 base had no gene match. CDR3 length equals 16 residues. The CDR3 loop reads CASSRLAGGSYNEQFF. CDR3 nucleotide sequence: TGTGCCAGCAGTCGACTAGCGGGAGGGTCCTACAATGAGCAGTTCTTC.

The gene calls are TRBV11-2 and TRBJ2-7, with D perhaps matching TRBD1 (6 bases). V was shortened by 5 bases and J by 7 bases, with 21 bases between the two germline ends. CDR1 SGHAT and CDR2 FQNNGV come from the germline V gene. The CDR3 has 15 amino acids. CDR3 DNA sequence: TGTGCCAGCAGCCGCCGGGGCAGGGGAAAGGAAGAGCAGTACTTC. It codes for CASSRRGRGKEEQYF.

The V and J genes are TRBV6-6 and TRBJ1-4, with D unclear. The CDR3 consists of 14 residues. Trimming removed 4 bases at V and 6 bases at J, with 12 bases between. Germline values: CDR1 MNHNY, CDR2 SVGAGI (reference sequence). CDR3 in DNA: TGTGCCAGCAGTTTTAGTCTGGCGGATGAAAAACTGTTTTTT. Its translation is CASSFSLADEKLFF.

This chain connects TRBV4-3 to TRBJ1-5; 7 bases fit TRBD1. The germline CDR1 and CDR2 sequences are LGHNA and YSLEER. V gave up 1 base and J gave up 6 bases; unmatched junction bases: 3. The CDR3 spans 14 residues. CDR3 coding DNA: TGCGCCAGCAGCCAAGTAGCAGGGGGTCAGCCCCAGCATTTT. It encodes CASSQVAGGQPQHF.

This chain connects TRBV19 to TRBJ1-6; no clear D gene. The V gene lost 7 bases and the J gene lost 0 bases, with 10 bases spanning the gap. Per germline, CDR1 LNHDA and CDR2 SQIVND (reference sequence). The CDR3 contains 15 residues. The CDR3 protein is CASIRTASYNSPLHF. The CDR3 bases are TGTGCCAGTATCCGAACAGCCTCCTATAATTCACCCCTCCACTTT.

V is TRBV6-5 and J is TRBJ1-5, with a tentative D call TRBD1 (5 bases). The CDR3 runs to 14 residues. V was clipped by 2 bases and J by 6 bases, with 11 bases between them. Germline assignment: CDR1 MNHEY and CDR2 SVGAGI. In DNA, the CDR3 is TGTGCCAGCAGTTACGGAGGGGTCGGTCAGCCCCAGCATTTT. This codes for CASSYGGVGQPQHF.

This clone has just one count. The chain has TRBV14 and TRBJ1-1; possible D gene TRBD1, 6 bases. The CDR3 runs 14 residues. Germline V CDR1 and CDR2: SGHDN, FVKESK. The V and J ends lost 7 bases and 3 bases respectively, with 15 bases between them. The CDR3 coding sequence is TGTGCCAGCATCACCACAGGGCTGGACACTGAAGCTTTCTTT. Translated: CASITTGLDTEAFF.

V gene TRBV9 combines with J gene TRBJ2-1; possible D gene TRBD2, 6 bases. Per the germline V gene, CDR1 is SGDLS and CDR2 is YYNGEE. This CDR3 contains 16 residues. Trimming took 0 bases from V and 8 from J, leaving 18 bases between them. The CDR3 is CASSVARRGAMDEQFF. The CDR3 DNA is TGTGCCAGCAGCGTAGCACGGAGGGGTGCCATGGATGAGCAGTTCTTC.

This clone was observed a handful of times. The chain combines TRBV5-1 with TRBJ1-4; no reliable D call. With 2 bases removed from V and 12 bases from J, the gap between germline ends came to 11 bases. CDR1 and CDR2 (germline): SGHRS, YFSETQ. The CDR3 has 12 amino acids. The chain's CDR3 is CASSLEKGELFF. CDR3 nucleotides: TGCGCCAGCAGCTTAGAGAAAGGAGAACTGTTTTTT.

This chain uses TRBV30 with TRBJ1-5, with no clear D. Trimming stripped 3 bases from V and 4 bases from J, with 7 bases between. Germline assignment: CDR1 GTSNPN and CDR2 SVGIG (reference sequence). This CDR3 has 12 amino acids. The CDR3 nucleotides read TGTGCCTGGAGCCCGGGTAATCAGCCCCAGCATTTT. It yields the protein CAWSPGNQPQHF. Together with reference TRBV30 and TRBJ1-5, the CDR3 gives the full variable domain: SQTIHQWPATLVQPVGSPLSLECTVEGTSNPNLYWYRQAAGRGLQLLFYSVGIGQISSEVPQNLSASRPQDRQFILSSKKLLLSDSGFYLCAWSPGNQPQHFGDGTRLSIL.

This clone was seen a few times. The CDR3 protein is CASGRQGEVTEAFF. The DNA of the CDR3 is TGTGCCAGCGGAAGACAGGGGGAGGTCACTGAAGCTTTCTTT. This rearrangement joins TRBV5-6 to TRBJ1-1; the match to TRBD1 covers 9 bases. Trimming took 7 bases from V and 4 from J; bases not matched to a gene: 8. CDR1 is SGHDT and CDR2 is YYEEEE in the germline V gene. This CDR3 is built from 14 residues.